This T cell receptor (beta chain) was retrieved from a study of T cells in pancreatic ductal adenocarcinoma (TCRdb year 2017). As for the study more broadly: To learn about the adaptive T-cell response arising naturally, investigators profiled where tumor-infiltrating CD8+ T cells, together with suppressive cells, were located within resected pancreatic ductal adenocarcinoma, how abundant they were, and what qualities they showed.

Details on this clone: No cognate antigen has been identified for it. No much larger clonotype is one base removed from it; base qualities were not supplied.

The CDR3, from cysteine to phenylalanine, totals 14 residues. The DNA shown is the 42-base CDR3, in frame from base 1. CDR1 and CDR2, per the germline V gene, are LGHNT and FRNRAP. V is pruned by 6 bases and J by 5 bases, leaving 9 bases of the junction without a gene match. The selected pancreatic ductal adenocarcinoma patients had received surgery without neoadjuvant therapy. After peripheral blood was drawn into heparin tubes, PBMCs were separated on a histopaque density gradient and then cryopreserved in roughly 10% DMSO. Using the DNeasy Blood and Tissue Kit with Proteinase K and RNase treatment, genomic DNA was extracted from 7 PBMC and roughly nine flash-frozen tumor specimens. Study-level results and caveats: More total productive templates and 6 to 9-fold more unique clonotypes were found in blood samples than in tumor samples. Because inoperable disease is present at presentation in most pancreatic cancer patients, the resected cohort was biased toward the minority with early-stage disease. Tumor versus blood clonality comparisons may be biased because tumors are enriched in CD45RO+ effector rather than naive T cells, biasing toward lower diversity. There was no significant difference in T-cell clonality between tumor and blood, where mean clonality was approximately 0.12 for tumors and 0.06 to 0.085 for blood.

TCR beta CDR3 regions were amplified from genomic DNA using the immunoSEQ hsTCRB kit. High-throughput TRB CDR3 sequencing was performed on an Illumina HiSeq system. The authors processed their data as follows. Sequencing reads were analyzed with the immunoSEQ software, and nonproductive sequences with premature stops or frame-shifts were excluded. Clonality of the repertoire was calculated as one minus the Shannon entropy normalized by log2 of the number of unique productive sequences. Held by TCRdb, this immuneACCESS table contains in-frame sequences only and omits some clones. Under half of the omission traces to an unresolved V gene where checked; the cause of the rest is unknown. That table gives V, J and clone size, and the DNA gave D and trimming. The table for this sample lists 31,000 or so clones; roughly nine tenths of them were counted only once. Less than 2.5% of the sample belongs to the ten largest clones.

This clonotype was sampled from a human donor with pancreatic ductal adenocarcinoma. The sample consisted of PBMCs. The chain uses TRBV12-5 and TRBJ1-2; 7 central bases correspond to TRBD1. The CDR3 here reads CASGPDRALYGYTF. The bases are TGTGCTAGTGGCCCCGACAGGGCCTTGTATGGCTACACCTTC.